This TCR beta chain was obtained from a study of cytomegalovirus exposure and HLA in healthy donors. Primers included in the PCR were 60 Vbeta and 13 Jbeta primers. Here immunoSEQ multiplex PCR was the method, and the copy in TCRdb shows in-frame clones only, minus some. Of 180,000 or so clones in the sample, roughly 80% were seen once. Comment on this clone: Its target is unknown.

V lost 2 bases, J lost 7 bases, and 13 bases stayed unmatched. Germline CDR1 reads SGHRS; CDR2 reads YFSETQ. CDR3 size: 17 residues. Points from the study as a whole: Prediction of most subjects' HLA-A and HLA-B alleles by TCR beta sequences was reportedly accurate. Several of the most significant clusters appeared linked to common viral pathogens, based on a later analysis.

The receptor was isolated from a female donor in good health and CMV-seronegative. The sequencing sample was made of PBMCs. The rearrangement links TRBV5-1 to TRBJ2-1, with 9 bases fitting TRBD2. CDR3 bases: TGCGCCAGCAGCTTTAGGGGCAGTAGCGGGGGTCATAATGAGCAGTTCTTC. It is translated as CASSFRGSSGGHNEQFF.